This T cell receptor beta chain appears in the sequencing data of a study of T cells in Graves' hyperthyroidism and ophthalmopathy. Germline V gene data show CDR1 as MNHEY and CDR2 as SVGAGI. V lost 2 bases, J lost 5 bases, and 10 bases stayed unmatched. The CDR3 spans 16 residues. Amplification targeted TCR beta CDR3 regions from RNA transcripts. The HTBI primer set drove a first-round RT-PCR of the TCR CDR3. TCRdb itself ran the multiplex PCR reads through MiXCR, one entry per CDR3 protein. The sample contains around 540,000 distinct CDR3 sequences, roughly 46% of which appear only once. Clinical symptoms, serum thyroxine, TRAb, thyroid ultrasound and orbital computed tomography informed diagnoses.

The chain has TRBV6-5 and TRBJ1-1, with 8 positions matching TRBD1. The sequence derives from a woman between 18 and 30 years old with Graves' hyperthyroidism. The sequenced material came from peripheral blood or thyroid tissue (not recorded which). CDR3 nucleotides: TGTGCCAGCAGTTACCTCTTAGACAGGGGAGGGACTGAAGCTTTCTTT. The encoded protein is CASSYLLDRGGTEAFF.